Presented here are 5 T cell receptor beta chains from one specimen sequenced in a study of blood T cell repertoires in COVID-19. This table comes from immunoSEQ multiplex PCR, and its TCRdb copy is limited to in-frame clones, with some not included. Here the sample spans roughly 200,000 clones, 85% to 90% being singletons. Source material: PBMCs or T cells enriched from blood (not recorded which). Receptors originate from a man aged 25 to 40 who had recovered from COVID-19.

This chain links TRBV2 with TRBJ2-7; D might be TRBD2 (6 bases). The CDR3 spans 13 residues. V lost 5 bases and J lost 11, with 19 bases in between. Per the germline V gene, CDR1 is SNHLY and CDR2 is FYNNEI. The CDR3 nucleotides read TGTGCCAGCAGTACGGGACTGGACTTTGAGGAGTACTTC. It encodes CASSTGLDFEEYF.

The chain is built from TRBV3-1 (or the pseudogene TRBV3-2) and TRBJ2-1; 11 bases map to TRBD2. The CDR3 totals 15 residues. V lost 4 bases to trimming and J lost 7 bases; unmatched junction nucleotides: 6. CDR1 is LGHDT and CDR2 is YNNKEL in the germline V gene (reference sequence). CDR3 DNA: TGTGCCAGCAGCCCATGGACTAGCGGGTGGAATGAGCAGTTCTTC. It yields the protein CASSPWTSGWNEQFF.

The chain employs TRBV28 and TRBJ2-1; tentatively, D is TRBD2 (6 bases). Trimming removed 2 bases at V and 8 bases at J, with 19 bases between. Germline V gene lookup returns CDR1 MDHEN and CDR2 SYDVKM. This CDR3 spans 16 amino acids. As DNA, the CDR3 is TGTGCCAGCAGTTTAGGGGGACTCGCACTCGGGGATGAGCAGTTCTTC. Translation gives CASSLGGLALGDEQFF.

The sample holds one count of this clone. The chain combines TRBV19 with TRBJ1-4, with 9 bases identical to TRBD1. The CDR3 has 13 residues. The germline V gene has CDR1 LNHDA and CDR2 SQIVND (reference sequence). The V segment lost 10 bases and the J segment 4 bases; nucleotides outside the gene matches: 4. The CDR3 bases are TGTGCCACACAGGGGGCGAATAATGAAAAACTGTTTTTT. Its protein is CATQGANNEKLFF.

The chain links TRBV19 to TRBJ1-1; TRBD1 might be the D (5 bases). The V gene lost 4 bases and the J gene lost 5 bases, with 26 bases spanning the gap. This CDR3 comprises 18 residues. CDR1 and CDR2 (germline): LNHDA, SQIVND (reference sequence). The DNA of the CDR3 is TGTGCCAGTAGTACCGGGGACCAGACCAGACCGGGGGTGACTGAAGCTTTCTTT. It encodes CASSTGDQTRPGVTEAFF.